This T cell receptor (beta chain) was found in a study of Graves' ophthalmopathy and Graves' hyperthyroidism. The sample holds many counts of this clonotype. This CDR3 spans 15 amino acids. The germline CDR1 and CDR2 sequences are SGHRS and YFSETQ. Trimming cost V 4 bases and J 3 bases, with 16 bases left between them. Amplification from RNA transcripts yielded the TCR beta CDR3 regions. An initial RT-PCR round employing HTBI primers preceded a second-round multiplex PCR. TCRdb redid the calling of the multiplex PCR reads with MiXCR, one entry per CDR3 protein. Among about half a million distinct CDR3 sequences listed, about 15% were seen once.

The clonotype originates from a woman in her 30s with Graves' ophthalmopathy. Sequences were obtained from blood. The chain uses TRBV5-1 and TRBJ1-1; perhaps TRBD1 as D (6 bases). CDR3 sequence (DNA): TGCGCCAGCAGCGGACCCGGGACATACGACACTGAAGCTTTCTTT. Translating it yields CASSGPGTYDTEAFF.